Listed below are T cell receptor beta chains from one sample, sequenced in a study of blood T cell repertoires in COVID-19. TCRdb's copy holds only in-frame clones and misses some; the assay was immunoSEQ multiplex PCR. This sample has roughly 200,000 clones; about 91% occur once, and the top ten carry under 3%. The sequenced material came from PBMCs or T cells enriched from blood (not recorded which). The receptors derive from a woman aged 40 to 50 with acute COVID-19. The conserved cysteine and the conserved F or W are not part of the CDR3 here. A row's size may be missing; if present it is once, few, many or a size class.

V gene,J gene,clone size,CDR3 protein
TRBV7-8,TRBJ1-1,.,ASSLVYGQGITEAF
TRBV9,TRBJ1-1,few,ASSAGQGPNEAF
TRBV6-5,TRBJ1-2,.,ASTSQAGNYGYT
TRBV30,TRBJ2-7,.,AWMPSGGPYEQY
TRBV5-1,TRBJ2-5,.,ASRLISQGAETQY
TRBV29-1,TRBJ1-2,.,SVEDLSTGSYGYT
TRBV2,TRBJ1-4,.,ASNPTGATNEKLF
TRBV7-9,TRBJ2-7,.,ASSSDRGLLEQY
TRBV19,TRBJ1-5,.,ASSISNRGHQPQH
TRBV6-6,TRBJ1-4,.,ASRRPGQVDAEGEKLF
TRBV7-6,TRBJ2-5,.,ASSPANYETQY
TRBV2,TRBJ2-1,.,ASGFGTSGYNEQF
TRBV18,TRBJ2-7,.,ASSPPQGQYEQY
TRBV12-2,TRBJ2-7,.,ASRLTAGLAGEDYEQY
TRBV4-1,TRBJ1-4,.,ASSQGDGTGDEKLF
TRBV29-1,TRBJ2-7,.,SVEAPGGEGYEQY
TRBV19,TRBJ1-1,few,ASSIGGEAF
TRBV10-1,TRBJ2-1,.,ASSESGLGLAGAYNEQF
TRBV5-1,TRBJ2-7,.,ASSLAGRTEREQY
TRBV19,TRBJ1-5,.,ASMPLPSTGLSNQPQH
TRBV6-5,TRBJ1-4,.,ASGRQGMEKLF
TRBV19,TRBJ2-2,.,ASSFRTGGSNTGELF
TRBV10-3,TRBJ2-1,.,AISSRVGTSGNYNEQF
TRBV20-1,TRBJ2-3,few,SASALAGRTDTQY
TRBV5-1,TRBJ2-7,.,ASSLAHRAEAYEQY
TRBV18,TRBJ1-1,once,ASFNARGGNTEAF
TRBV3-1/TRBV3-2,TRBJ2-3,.,ASSQAAHGLAKRDTQY
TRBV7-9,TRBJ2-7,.,ASSGNGGLSYEQY
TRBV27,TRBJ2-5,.,ASSPAGDRGHGETQY
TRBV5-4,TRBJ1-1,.,ASSLTGSTEAF
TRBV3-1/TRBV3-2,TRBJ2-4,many,ASSQRSYRERAKNIQY
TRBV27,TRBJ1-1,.,ASRTGGANTEAF
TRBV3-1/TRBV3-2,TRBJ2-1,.,ASSQEGGVYNEQF
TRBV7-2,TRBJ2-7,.,ASSLDGGQGAYEQY
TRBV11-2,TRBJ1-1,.,ASSPPGLQNTEAF
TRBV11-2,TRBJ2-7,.,ASSPTSKRGHEQY
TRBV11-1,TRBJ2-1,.,ASSGPSGGHEQF
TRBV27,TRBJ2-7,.,ASSLRLAGGIPYEQY
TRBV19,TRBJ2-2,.,ASNPGQGWNTGELF
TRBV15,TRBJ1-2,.,ATSRPGRQGVGTHRGYT
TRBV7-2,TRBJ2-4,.,ASSQIAGNIQY
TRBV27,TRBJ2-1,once,ASRPEAGGAYNEQF
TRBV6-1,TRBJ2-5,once,ASSEALRGSGGRETQY
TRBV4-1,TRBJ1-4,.,ASGRGGGEKLF
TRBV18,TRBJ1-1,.,ASSPQGAGTEAF
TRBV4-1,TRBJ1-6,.,ASSQPRNNSPLH
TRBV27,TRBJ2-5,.,ASSRQGTMRGLAGEVETQY
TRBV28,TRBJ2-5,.,ASSPSQGWGGEETQY
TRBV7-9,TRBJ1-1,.,ASSLARETEAF